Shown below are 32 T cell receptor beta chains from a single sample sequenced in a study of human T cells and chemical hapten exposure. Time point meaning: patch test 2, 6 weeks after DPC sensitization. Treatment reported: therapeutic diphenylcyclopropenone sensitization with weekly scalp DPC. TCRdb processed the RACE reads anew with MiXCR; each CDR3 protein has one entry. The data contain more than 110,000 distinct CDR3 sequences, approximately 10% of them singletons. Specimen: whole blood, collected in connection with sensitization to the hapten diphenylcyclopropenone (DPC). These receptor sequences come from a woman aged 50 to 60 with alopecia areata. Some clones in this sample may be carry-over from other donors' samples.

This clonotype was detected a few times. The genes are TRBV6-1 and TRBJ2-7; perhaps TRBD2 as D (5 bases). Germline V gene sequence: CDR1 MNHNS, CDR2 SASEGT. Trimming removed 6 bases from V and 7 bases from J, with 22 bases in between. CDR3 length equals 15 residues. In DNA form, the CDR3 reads TGTGCCAGCAGGACCTCCGTCGATCCTTCGGGAGAGCAGTACTTC. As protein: CASRTSVDPSGEQYF.

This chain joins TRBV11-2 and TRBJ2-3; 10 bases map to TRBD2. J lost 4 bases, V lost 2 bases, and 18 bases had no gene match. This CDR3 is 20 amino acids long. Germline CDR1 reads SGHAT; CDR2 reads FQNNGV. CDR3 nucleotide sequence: TGTGCCAGCAGCTTACGTCGAAAGACTAGCGGGTCGGAGGTCCCAGATACGCAGTATTTT. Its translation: CASSLRRKTSGSEVPDTQYF.

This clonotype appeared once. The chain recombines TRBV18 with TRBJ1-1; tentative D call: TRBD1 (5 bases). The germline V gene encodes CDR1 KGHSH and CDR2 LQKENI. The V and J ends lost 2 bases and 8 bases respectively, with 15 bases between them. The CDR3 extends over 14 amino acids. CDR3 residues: CASSPTENQGEAFF. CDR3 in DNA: TGTGCCAGCTCACCAACCGAAAACCAGGGCGAAGCTTTCTTT.

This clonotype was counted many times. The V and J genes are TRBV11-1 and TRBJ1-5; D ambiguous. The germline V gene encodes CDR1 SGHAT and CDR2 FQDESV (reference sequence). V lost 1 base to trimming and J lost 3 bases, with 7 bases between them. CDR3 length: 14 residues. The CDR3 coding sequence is TGTGCCAGCAGCTTAGGGGGAACCAATCAGCCCCAGCATTTT. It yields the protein CASSLGGTNQPQHF.

CDR3 sequence reads: CSPFGRQHQPQHF. The CDR3, as DNA: TGCAGCCCTTTTGGGCGGCAGCATCAGCCCCAGCATTTT. The V gene is TRBV29-1, the J gene TRBJ1-5; D ambiguous. V gave up 8 bases and J gave up 5 bases, with 16 bases separating them. Germline V gene lookup returns CDR1 SQVTM and CDR2 ANQGSEA. The length of the CDR3 is 13 residues.

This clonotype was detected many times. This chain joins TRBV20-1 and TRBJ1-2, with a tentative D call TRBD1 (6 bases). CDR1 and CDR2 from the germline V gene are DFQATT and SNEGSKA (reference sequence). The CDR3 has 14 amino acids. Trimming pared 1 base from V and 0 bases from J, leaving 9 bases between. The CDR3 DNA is TGCAGTGCTAGAGTGGGGGGCACTAACTATGGCTACACCTTC. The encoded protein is CSARVGGTNYGYTF.

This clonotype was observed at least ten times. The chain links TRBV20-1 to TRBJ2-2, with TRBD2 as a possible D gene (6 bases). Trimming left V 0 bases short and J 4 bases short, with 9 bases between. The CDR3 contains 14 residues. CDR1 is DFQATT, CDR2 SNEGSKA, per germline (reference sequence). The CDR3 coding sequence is TGCAGTGCTAGAGATCACGGGGGCACCGGGGAGCTGTTTTTT. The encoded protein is CSARDHGGTGELFF.

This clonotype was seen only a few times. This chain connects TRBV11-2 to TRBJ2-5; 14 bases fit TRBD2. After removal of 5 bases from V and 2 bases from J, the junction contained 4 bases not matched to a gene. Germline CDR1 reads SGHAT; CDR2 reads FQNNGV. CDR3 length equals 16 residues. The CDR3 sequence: CASSGRLAGGQETQYF. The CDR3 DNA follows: TGTGCCAGCAGCGGGCGACTAGCGGGAGGGCAAGAGACCCAGTACTTC.

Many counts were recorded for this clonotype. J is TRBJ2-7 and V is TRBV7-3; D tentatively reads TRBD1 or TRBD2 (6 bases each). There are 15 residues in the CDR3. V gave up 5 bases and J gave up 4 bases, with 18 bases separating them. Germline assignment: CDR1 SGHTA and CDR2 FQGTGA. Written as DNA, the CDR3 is TGTGCCAGCAGCCTTGAGGGGGGACGTATTTACGAGCAGTACTTC. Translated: CASSLEGGRIYEQYF.

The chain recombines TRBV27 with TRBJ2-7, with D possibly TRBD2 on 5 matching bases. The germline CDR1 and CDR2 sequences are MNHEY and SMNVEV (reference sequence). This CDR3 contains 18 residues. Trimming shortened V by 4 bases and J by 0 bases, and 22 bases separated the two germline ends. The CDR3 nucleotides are TGTGCCAGCAGTTCAATACTAGTCCCACGACCAAGCTCCTACGAGCAGTACTTC. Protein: CASSSILVPRPSSYEQYF.

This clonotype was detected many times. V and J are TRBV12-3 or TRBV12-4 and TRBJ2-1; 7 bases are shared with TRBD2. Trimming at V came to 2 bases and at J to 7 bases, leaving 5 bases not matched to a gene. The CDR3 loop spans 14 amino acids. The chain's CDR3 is CASSLQTSSNEQFF. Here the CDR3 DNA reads TGTGCCAGCAGTTTACAGACTAGCTCGAATGAGCAGTTCTTC.

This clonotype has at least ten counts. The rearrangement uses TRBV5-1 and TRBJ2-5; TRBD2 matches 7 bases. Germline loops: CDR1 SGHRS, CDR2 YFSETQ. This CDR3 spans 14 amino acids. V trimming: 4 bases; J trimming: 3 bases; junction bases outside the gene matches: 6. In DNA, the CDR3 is TGCGCCAGCAGCCTGACACGGGGGGAAGAGACCCAGTACTTC. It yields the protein CASSLTRGEETQYF.

As DNA, the CDR3 is TGCAGTGCTAGAGGGGGGGGCGAGCTGGGGACCCAGTACTTC. Protein: CSARGGGELGTQYF. V gene TRBV20-1 combines with J gene TRBJ2-5; D may be TRBD2 (7 bases). V lost 1 base to trimming and J lost 7 bases, with 16 bases between them. The CDR3 sequence is 14 residues long. Germline assignment: CDR1 DFQATT and CDR2 SNEGSKA (reference sequence).

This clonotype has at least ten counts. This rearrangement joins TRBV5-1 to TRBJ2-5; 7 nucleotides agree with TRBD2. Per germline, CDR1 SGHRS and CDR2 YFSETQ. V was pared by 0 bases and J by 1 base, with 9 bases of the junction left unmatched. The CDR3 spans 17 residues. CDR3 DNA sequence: TGCGCCAGCAGCTTGGTTGTGTCGGGAGGACTCCAAGAGACCCAGTACTTC. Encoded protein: CASSLVVSGGLQETQYF.

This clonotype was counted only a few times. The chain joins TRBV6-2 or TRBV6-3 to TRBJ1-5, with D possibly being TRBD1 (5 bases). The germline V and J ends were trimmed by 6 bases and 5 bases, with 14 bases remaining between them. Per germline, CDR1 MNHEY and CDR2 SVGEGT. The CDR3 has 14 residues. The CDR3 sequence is CASRGTGNDQPQHF. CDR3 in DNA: TGTGCCAGCAGGGGGACGGGCAACGATCAGCCCCAGCATTTT.

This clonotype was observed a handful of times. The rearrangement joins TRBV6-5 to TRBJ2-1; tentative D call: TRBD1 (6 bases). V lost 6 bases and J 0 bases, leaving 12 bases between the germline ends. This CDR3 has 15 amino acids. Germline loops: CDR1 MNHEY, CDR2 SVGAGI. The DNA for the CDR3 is TGTGCCAGCAGCCGCGGACAGTCCTCCTACAATGAGCAGTTCTTC. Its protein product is CASSRGQSSYNEQFF.

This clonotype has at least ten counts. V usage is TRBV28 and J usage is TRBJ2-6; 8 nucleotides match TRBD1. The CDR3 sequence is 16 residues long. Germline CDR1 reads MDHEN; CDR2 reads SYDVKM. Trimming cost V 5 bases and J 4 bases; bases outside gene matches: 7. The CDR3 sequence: CASSPQGARGANVLTF. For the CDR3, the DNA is TGTGCCAGCAGTCCTCAGGGGGCGCGGGGGGCCAACGTCCTGACTTTC.

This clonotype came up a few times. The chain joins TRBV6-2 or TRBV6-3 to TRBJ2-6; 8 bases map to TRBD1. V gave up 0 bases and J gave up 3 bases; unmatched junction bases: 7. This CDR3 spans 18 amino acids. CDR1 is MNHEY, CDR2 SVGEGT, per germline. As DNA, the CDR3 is TGTGCCAGCAGTTACTCGACCAGGGGGCCCATTGGGGCCAACGTCCTGACTTTC. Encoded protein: CASSYSTRGPIGANVLTF.

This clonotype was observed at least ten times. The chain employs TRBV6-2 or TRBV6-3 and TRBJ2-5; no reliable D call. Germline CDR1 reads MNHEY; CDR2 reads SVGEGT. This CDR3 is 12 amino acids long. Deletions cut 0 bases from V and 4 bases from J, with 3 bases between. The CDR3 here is CASSYSRETQYF. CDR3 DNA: TGTGCCAGCAGTTACTCGAGAGAGACCCAGTACTTC.

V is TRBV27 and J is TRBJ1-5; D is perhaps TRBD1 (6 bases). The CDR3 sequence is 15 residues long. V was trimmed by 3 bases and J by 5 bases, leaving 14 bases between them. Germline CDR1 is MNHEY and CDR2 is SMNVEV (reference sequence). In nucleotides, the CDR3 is TGTGCCAGCAGTTTGGGGGGGGGCTGGGATCAGCCCCAGCATTTT. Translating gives CASSLGGGWDQPQHF.

The CDR3, as DNA: TGTGCCAGCAGTTACTCGTTCTTCGGGGGACCCTACGAGCAGTACTTC. This gives the protein CASSYSFFGGPYEQYF. The chain employs TRBV6-2 or TRBV6-3 and TRBJ2-7; a weak D match, TRBD2 (6 bases). The CDR3 runs 16 residues. The V gene's germline CDR1 is MNHEY and CDR2 SVGEGT. Trimming left V 0 bases short and J 2 bases short, with 14 bases between.

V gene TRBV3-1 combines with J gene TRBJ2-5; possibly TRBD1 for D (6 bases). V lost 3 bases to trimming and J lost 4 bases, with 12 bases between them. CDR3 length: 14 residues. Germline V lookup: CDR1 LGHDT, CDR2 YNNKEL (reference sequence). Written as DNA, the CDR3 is TGTGCCAGCAGCCAGACAGGAGGTGGAGAGACCCAGTACTTC. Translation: CASSQTGGGETQYF.

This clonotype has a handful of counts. The CDR3 DNA is TGTGCCAGCAGTCCTGAGAACCAAGAGACCCAGTACTTC. This encodes CASSPENQETQYF. The chain combines TRBV7-9 with TRBJ2-5; the D is unclear. The CDR3 is made up of 13 amino acids. Germline CDR1 and CDR2: SEHNR and FQNEAQ (reference sequence). V was shortened by 6 bases and J by 0 bases, with 8 bases between the two germline ends.

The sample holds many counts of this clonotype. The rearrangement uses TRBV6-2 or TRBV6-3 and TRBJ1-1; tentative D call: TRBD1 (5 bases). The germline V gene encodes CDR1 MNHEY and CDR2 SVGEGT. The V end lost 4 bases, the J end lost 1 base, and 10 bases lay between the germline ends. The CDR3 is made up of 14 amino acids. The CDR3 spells CASSLPGRNTEAFF. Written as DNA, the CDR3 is TGTGCCAGCAGTTTGCCGGGGCGGAACACTGAAGCTTTCTTT.

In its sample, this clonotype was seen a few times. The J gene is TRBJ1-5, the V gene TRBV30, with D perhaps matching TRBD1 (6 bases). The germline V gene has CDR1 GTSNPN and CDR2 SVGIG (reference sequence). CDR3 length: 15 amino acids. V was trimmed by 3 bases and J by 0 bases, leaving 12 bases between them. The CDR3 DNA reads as TGTGCCTGGAGGCCGGGGGCAGGTAGCAATCAGCCCCAGCATTTT. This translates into CAWRPGAGSNQPQHF.

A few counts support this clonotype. The chain's CDR3 is CASTTGELFF. Written as DNA, the CDR3 is TGTGCCAGTACCACCGGGGAGCTGTTTTTT. J is TRBJ2-2 and V is TRBV19; no clear D. CDR3 size: 10 residues. Trimming pared 7 bases from V and 4 bases from J, leaving 1 base between. The germline gives CDR1 LNHDA, CDR2 SQIVND (reference sequence).

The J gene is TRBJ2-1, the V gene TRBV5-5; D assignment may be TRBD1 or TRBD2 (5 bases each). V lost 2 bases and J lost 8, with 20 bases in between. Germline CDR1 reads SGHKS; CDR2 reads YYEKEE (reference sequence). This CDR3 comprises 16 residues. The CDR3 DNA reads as TGTGCCAGCAGCTTAGCGGCCGGGACGGGGAGCCATGAGCAGTTCTTC. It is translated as CASSLAAGTGSHEQFF.

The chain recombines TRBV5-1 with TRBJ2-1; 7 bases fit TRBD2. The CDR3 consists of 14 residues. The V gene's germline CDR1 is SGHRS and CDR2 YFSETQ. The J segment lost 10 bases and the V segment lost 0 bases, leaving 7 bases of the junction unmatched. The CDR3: CASSLGGAGLEQFF. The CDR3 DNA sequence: TGCGCCAGCAGCTTGGGAGGGGCGGGACTAGAGCAGTTCTTC.

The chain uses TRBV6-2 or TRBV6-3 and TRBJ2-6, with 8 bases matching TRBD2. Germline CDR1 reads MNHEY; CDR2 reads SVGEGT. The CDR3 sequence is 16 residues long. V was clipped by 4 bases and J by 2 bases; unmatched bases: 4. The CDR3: CASSFRGGTGANVLTF. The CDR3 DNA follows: TGTGCCAGCAGTTTCCGCGGGGGGACTGGGGCCAACGTCCTGACTTTC.

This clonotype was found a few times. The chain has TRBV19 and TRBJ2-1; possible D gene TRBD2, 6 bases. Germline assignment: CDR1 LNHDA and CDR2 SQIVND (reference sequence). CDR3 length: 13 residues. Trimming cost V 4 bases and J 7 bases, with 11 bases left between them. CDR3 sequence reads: CASSTGSVNEQFF. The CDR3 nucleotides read TGTGCCAGTAGTACCGGGAGCGTGAATGAGCAGTTCTTC.

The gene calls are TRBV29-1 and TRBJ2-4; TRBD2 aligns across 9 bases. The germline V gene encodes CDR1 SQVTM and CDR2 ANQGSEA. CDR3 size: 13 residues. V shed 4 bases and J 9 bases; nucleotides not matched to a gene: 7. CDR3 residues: CSVGVAGVGIQYF. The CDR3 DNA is TGCAGCGTTGGGGTAGCGGGAGTGGGCATTCAGTACTTC. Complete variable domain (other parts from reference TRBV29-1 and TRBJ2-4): SAVISQKPSRDICQRGTSLTIQCQVDSQVTMMFWYRQQPGQSLTLIATANQGSEATYESGFVIDKFPISRPNLTFSTLTVSNMSPEDSSIYLCSVGVAGVGIQYFGAGTRLSVL.

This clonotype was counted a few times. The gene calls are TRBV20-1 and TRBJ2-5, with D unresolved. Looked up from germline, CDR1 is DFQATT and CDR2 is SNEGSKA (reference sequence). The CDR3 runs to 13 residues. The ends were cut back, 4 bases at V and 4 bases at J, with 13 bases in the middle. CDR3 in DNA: TGCAGTGCTAAGGCTAGTACTACAGAGACCCAGTACTTC. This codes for CSAKASTTETQYF.